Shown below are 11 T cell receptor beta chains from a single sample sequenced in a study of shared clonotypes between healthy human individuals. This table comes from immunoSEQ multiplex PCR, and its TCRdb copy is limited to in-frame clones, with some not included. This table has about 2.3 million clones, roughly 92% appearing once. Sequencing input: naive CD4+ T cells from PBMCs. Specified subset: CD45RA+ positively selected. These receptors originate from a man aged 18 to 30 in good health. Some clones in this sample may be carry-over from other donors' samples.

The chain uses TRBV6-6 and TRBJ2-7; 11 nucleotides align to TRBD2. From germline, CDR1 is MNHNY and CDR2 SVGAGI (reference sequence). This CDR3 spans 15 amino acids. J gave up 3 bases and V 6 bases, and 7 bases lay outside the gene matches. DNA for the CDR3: TGTGCCAGCAGCCCTACTAGCGGGAGAATCTACGAGCAGTACTTC. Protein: CASSPTSGRIYEQYF.

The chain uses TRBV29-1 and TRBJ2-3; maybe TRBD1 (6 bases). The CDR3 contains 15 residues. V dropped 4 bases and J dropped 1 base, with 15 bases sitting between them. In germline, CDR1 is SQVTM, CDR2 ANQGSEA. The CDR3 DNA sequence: TGCAGCGTTGTGGGGACAAAACGAGGCACAGATACGCAGTATTTT. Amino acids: CSVVGTKRGTDTQYF.

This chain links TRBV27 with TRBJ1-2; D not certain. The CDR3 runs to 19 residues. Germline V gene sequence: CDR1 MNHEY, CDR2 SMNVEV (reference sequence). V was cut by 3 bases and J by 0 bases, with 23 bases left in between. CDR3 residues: CASSLRGRGTSVTNYGYTF. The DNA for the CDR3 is TGTGCCAGCAGTTTGAGAGGGCGCGGCACATCCGTTACTAACTATGGCTACACCTTC.

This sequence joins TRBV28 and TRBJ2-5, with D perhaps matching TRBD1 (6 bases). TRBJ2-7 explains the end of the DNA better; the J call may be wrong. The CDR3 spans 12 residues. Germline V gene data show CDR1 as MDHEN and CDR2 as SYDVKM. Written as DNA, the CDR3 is TGTGCCAGCACCGAAGACAGGATCGAGCAGTACTTC. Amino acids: CASTEDRIEQYF.

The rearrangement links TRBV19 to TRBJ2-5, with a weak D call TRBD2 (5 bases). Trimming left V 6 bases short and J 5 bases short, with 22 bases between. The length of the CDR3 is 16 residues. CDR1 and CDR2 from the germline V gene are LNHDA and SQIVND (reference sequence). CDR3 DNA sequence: TGTGCCAGTAGCGGATTTTCTAGCCACGATAGGGAGACCCAGTACTTC. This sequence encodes CASSGFSSHDRETQYF.

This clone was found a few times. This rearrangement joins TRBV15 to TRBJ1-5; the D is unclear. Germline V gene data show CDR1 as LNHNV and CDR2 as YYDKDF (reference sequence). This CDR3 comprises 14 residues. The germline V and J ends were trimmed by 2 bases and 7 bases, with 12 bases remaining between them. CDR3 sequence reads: CATSRSGTTQPQHF. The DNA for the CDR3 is TGTGCCACCAGCAGAAGCGGCACGACGCAGCCCCAGCATTTT. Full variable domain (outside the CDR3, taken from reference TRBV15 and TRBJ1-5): DAMVIQNPRYQVTQFGKPVTLSCSQTLNHNVMYWYQQKSSQAPKLLFHYYDKDFNNEADTPDNFQSRRPNTSFCFLDIRSPGLGDTAMYLCATSRSGTTQPQHFGDGTRLSIL.

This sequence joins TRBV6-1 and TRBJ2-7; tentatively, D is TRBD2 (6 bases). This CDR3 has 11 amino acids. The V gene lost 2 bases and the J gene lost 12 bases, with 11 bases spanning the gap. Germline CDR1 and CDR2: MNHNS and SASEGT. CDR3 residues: CASSERGWGYF. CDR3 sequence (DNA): TGTGCCAGCAGTGAACGGGGGTGGGGGTACTTC.

The CDR3 nucleotides read TGTGCCAGCAGCCCAGGGGTAGTGGGCGGTTCGGACAATGAGCAGTTCTTC. Its translation: CASSPGVVGGSDNEQFF. The rearrangement links TRBV7-9 to TRBJ2-1; weak D call: TRBD1 (6 bases). This CDR3 has 17 residues. Germline CDR1 and CDR2: SEHNR and FQNEAQ (reference sequence). V lost 5 bases and J 5 bases, leaving 22 bases between the germline ends.

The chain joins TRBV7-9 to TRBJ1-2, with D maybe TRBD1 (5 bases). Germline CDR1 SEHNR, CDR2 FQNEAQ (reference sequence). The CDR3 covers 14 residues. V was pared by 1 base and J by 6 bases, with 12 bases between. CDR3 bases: TGTGCCAGCAGCTTAGTAGGGGTAAAGGATGGCTACACCTTC. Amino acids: CASSLVGVKDGYTF.

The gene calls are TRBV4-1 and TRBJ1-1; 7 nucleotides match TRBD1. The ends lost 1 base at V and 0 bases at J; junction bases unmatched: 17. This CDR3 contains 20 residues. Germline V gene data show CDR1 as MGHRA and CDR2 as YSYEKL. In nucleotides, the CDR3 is TGCGCCAGCAGCCAAGTGGACTGGGCCGGGACAGAAATTATGAACACTGAAGCTTTCTTT. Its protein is CASSQVDWAGTEIMNTEAFF.

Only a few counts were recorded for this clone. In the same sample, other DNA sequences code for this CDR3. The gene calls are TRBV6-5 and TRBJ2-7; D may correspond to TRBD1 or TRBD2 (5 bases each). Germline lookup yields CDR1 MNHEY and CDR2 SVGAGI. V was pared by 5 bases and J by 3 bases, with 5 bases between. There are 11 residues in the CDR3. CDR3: CASSGGYEQYF. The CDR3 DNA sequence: TGTGCCAGCAGTGGGGGCTACGAGCAGTACTTC.